Listed here are 3 T cell receptor beta chains from one sample, sequenced in a study of T cell repertoires in cytomegalovirus infection. Via MiXCR, TCRdb re-called the reads, giving one row per CDR3 protein. The sample holds 150,000 to 200,000 distinct CDR3 sequences; 14% are singletons and the top ten take roughly 30%. Source material: PBMCs. The receptors originated from a human donor in good health (CMV status not recorded). Some clones in this sample may be carry-over from other donors' samples.

This clonotype was observed many times. The chain combines TRBV12-3 or TRBV12-4 with TRBJ1-5; D gene unclear. Trimming removed 5 bases at V and 0 bases at J, with 8 bases between. The CDR3 is made up of 14 amino acids. The CDR3 sequence is CASSDLGSNQPQHF. CDR3 sequence (DNA): TGTGCCAGCAGTGACCTGGGTAGCAATCAGCCCCAGCATTTT.

This chain connects TRBV19 to TRBJ2-2, with 8 bases that match TRBD1. With 4 bases clipped from V and 4 bases from J, the junction kept 8 bases outside the gene matches. The CDR3 is 16 residues long. Germline V gene data show CDR1 as LNHDA and CDR2 as SQIVND (reference sequence). This chain's CDR3 is CASSTRRTGTTGELFF. CDR3 nucleotide sequence: TGTGCCAGTAGTACCCGCCGGACAGGGACCACCGGGGAGCTGTTTTTT.

This clonotype showed up many times. The V and J genes are TRBV7-2 and TRBJ2-1; D gene uncertain. Germline CDR1 is SGHTA and CDR2 is FQGNSA. The CDR3 length is 12 residues. The V and J ends lost 1 base and 5 bases respectively, with 3 bases between them. CDR3 sequence (DNA): TGTGCCAGCAGCTTAGGGAACAATGAGCAGTTCTTC. It codes for CASSLGNNEQFF.